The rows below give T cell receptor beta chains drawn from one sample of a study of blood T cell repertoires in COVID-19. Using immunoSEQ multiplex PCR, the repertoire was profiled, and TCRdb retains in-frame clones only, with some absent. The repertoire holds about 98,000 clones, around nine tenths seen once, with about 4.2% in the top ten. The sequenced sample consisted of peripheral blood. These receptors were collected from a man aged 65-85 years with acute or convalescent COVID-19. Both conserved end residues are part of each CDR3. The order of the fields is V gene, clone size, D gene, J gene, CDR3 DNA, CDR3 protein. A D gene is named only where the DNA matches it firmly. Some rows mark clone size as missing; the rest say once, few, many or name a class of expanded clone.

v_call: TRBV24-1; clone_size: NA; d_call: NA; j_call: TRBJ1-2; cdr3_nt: TGTGCCACCAGTGATTCAGGCTACGGCTACACCTTC; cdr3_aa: CATSDSGYGYTF
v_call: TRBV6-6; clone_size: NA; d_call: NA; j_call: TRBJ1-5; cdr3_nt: TGTGCCAGTTGTGGGGGCAGGAGCAATCAGCCCCAGCATTTT; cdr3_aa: CASCGGRSNQPQHF
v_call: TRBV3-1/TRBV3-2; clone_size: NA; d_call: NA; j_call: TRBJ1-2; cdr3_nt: TGTGCCAGCAGCCAAGACAGGGTTGCGGGCTACACCTTC; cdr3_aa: CASSQDRVAGYTF
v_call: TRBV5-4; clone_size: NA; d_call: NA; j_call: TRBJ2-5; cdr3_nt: TGTGCCAGCAGCTTTCCTAAAGAGACCCAGTACTTC; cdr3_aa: CASSFPKETQYF
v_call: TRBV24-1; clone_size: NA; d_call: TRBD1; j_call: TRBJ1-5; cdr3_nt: TGTGCCACCAGTGCCCCCGGGACAGGGGGACAGCCCCAGCATTTT; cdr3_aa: CATSAPGTGGQPQHF
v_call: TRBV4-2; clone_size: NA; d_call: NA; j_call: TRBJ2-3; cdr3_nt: TGTGCCAGCAGCCCACGACAGGGCACAGATACGCAGTATTTT; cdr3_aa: CASSPRQGTDTQYF
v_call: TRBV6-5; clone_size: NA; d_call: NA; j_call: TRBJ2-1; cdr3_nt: TGTGCCAGCAGTTACAGGCGGGGGCGTTACAATGAGCAGTTCTTC; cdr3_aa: CASSYRRGRYNEQFF
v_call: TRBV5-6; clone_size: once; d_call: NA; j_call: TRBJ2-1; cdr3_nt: TGTGCCAGCAGCTTGTGGCGGGACAGCTCCTACAATGAGCAGTTCTTC; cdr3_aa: CASSLWRDSSYNEQFF
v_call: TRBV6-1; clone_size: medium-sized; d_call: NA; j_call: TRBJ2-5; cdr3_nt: TGTGCCAGCAGTGATCTCGCGGGAAACCAAGAGACCCAGTACTTC; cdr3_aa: CASSDLAGNQETQYF
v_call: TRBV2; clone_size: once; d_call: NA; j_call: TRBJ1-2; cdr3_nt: TGTGCCAGCAGTGCCGGACAGACAAATGGCTACACCTTC; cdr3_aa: CASSAGQTNGYTF
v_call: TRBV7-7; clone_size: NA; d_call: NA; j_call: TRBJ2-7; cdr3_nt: TGTGCTAGCAGCTTAGGGCGGAGCTCCTACGAGCAGTACTTC; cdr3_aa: CASSLGRSSYEQYF
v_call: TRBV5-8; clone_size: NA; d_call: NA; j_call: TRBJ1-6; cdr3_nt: TGTGCCAGCAGGACATTAACCCCCCGGGGATCACCCCTCCACTTT; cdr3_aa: CASRTLTPRGSPLHF
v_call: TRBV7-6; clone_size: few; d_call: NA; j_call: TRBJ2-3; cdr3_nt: TGTGCCAGCAGCTTAGGGGATATCGGGGGCACAGATACGCAGTATTTT; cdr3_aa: CASSLGDIGGTDTQYF
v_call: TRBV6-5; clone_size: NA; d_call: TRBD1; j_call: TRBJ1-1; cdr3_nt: TGTGCCAGCAGTCCACCCCCGGGACAGGCATCTAAAGCTTTCTTT; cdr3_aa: CASSPPPGQASKAFF
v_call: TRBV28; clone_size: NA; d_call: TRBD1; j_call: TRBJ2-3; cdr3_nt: TGTGCCAGCAGACTAGACAGGGCTGTGGATACGCAGTATTTT; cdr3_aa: CASRLDRAVDTQYF
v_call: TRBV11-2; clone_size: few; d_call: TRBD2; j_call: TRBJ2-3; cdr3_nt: TGTGCCAGCAGCCGATCCGCTAGCGGGGGGTCAGATACGCAGTATTTT; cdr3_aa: CASSRSASGGSDTQYF
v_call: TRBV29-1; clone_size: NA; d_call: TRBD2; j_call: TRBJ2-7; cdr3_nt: TGCAGCGCCGCCGAACAGCGGGGGGTTTCCTACGAGCAGTACTTC; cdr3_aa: CSAAEQRGVSYEQYF
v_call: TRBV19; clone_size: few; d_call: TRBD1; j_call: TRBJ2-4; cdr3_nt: TGTGCCAGTAGTGCCGAACCGGGACAGCTGACCAAAAACATTCAGTACTTC; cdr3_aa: CASSAEPGQLTKNIQYF
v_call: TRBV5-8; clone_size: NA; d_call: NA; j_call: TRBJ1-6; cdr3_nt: TGTGCCAGCAGCTTGGCAGGGGTTAATTCACCCCTCCACTTT; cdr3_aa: CASSLAGVNSPLHF
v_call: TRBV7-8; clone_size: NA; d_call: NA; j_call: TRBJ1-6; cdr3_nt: TGTGCCAGCAGCTTAGCGGGCCCCCCCCTCCACTTT; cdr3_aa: CASSLAGPPLHF
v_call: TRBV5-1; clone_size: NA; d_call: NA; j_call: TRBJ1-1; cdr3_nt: TGCGCCAGCAGGGGCTCGAGGAACACTGAAGCTTTCTTT; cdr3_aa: CASRGSRNTEAFF
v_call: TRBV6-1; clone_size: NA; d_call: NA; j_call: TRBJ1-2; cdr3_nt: TGTGCCAGCAGTGAAAACAGACAGCCTACGAACTATGGCTACACCTTC; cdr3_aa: CASSENRQPTNYGYTF
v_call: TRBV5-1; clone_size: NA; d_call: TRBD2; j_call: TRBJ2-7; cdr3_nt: TGCGCCAGCAGCCCGGAATCGACTAGCGTTACCTACGAGCAGTACTTC; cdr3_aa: CASSPESTSVTYEQYF
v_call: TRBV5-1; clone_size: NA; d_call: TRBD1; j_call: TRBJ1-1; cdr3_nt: TGCGCCAGCAGCCGCGGACAGGGGGACACTGAAGCTTTCTTT; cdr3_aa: CASSRGQGDTEAFF
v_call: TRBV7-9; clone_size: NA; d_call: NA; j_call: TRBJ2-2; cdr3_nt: TGTGCCAGCAGCGTCACTACCCTCATCGGGGAGCTGTTTTTT; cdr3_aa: CASSVTTLIGELFF
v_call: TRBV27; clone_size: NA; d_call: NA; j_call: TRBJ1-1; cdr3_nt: TGTGCCAGCAGTTTATCCCGGTGGGGGCTGAACACTGAAGCTTTCTTT; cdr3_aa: CASSLSRWGLNTEAFF
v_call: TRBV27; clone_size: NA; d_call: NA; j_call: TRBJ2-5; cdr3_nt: TGTGCCAGCAGAACCTCGGGACTTCGGGAGACCCAGTACTTC; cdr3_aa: CASRTSGLRETQYF
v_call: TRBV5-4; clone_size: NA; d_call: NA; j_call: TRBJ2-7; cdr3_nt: TGTGCCAGCAGCTTGAGGGGTTCCTACGAGCAGTACTTC; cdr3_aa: CASSLRGSYEQYF
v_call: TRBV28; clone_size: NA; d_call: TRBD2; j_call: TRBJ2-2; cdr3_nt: TGTGCCAGCAGTACGGGACTAGCGGGGGTAATGGGCACCGGGGAGCTGTTTTTT; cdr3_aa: CASSTGLAGVMGTGELFF
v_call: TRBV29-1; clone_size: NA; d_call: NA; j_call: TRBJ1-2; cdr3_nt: TGCAGCACGGGGGCCGGGGTCGACTATGGCTACACCTTC; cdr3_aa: CSTGAGVDYGYTF
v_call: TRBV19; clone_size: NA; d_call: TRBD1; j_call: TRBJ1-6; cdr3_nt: TGTGCCAGTAGTACGACAGGGCGTAATTCACCCCTCCACTTT; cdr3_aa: CASSTTGRNSPLHF
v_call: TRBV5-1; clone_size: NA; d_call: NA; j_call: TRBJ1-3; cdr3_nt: TGCGCCAGCAGCTTGGAGGGGACACAATCTGGAAACACCATATATTTT; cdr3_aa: CASSLEGTQSGNTIYF
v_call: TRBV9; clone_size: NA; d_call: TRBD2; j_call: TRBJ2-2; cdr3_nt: TGTGCCAGCAGCGTAGTGGGACTAGCGGGGGGGAACACCGGGGAGCTGTTTTTT; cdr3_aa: CASSVVGLAGGNTGELFF
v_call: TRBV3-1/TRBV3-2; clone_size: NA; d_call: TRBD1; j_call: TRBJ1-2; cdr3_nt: TGTGCCAGCAGCCAAGAGTGGCAGGGGGCGCATGGCTACACCTTC; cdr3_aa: CASSQEWQGAHGYTF
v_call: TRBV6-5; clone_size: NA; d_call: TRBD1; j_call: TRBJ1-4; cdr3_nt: TGTGCCAGCAGTCCGGGACAGACTAATGAAAAACTGTTTTTT; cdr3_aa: CASSPGQTNEKLFF
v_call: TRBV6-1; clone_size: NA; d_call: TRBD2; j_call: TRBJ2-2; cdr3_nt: TGTGCCAGCAGTGTCATAGCGGGTGAGCGAAGACCGAACACCGGGGAGCTGTTTTTT; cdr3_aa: CASSVIAGERRPNTGELFF
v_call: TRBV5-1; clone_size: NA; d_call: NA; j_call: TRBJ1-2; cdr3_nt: TGCGCCAGCAGCTCCAACCCAGGCCCCAACTATGGCTACACCTTC; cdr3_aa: CASSSNPGPNYGYTF
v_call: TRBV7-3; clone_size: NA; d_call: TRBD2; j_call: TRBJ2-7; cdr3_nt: TGTGCCAGCAGCCTAAGCGGGACTAGCGGGGGTCCGAGCTCCTACGAGCAGTACTTC; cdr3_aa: CASSLSGTSGGPSSYEQYF
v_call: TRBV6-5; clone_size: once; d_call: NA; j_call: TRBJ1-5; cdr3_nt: TGTGCCAGCAGGACGACAGTTGATCAGCCCCAGCATTTT; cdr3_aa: CASRTTVDQPQHF
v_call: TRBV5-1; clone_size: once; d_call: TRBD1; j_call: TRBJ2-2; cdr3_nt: TGCGCCAGCAGCTTGGACAGGGGAGCCGGGGAGCTGTTTTTT; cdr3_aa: CASSLDRGAGELFF
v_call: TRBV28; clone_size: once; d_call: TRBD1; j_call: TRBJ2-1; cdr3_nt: TGTGCCAGCAGCTTACTCGGGACAGGGGGCTTCTCCTACAATGAGCAGTTCTTC; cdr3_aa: CASSLLGTGGFSYNEQFF
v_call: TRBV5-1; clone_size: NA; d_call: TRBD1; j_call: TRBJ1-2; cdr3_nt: TGCGCCAGCAGCTTAACAGGGGCCCCACTAATTAACTATGGCTACACCTTC; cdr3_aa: CASSLTGAPLINYGYTF
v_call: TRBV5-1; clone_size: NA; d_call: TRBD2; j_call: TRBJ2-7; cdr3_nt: TGCGCCAGCAGCTTGGAAGGCCCTAGCGGGGGGTCCCCCTACGAGCAGTACTTC; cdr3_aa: CASSLEGPSGGSPYEQYF
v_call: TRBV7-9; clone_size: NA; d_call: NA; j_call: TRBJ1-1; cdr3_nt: TGTGCCAGCAGCCCCGGGGGGGCTGAAGCTTTCTTT; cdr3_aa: CASSPGGAEAFF